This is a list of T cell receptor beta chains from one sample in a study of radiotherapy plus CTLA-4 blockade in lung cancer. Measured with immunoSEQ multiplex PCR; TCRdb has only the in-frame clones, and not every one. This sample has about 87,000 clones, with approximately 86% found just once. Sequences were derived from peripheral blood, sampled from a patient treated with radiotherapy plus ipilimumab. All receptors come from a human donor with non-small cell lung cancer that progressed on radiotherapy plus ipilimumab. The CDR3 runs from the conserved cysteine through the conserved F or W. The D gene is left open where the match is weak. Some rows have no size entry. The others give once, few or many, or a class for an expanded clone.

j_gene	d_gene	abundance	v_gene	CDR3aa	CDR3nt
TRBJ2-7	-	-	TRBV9	CASSGSDYEQYF	TGTGCCAGCAGCGGGTCGGACTACGAGCAGTACTTC
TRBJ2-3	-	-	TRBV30	CAWSTGADTQYF	TGTGCCTGGAGTACCGGGGCAGATACGCAGTATTTT
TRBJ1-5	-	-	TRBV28	CASSLWGGSNQPQHF	TGTGCCAGCAGTTTATGGGGGGGAAGCAATCAGCCCCAGCATTTT
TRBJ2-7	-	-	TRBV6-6	CASSHPTSSYEQYF	TGTGCCAGCAGCCATCCCACCAGCTCCTACGAGCAGTACTTC
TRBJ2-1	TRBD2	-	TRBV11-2	CASSLDRSGNYNEQFF	TGTGCCAGCAGCTTAGATCGTAGCGGGAACTACAATGAGCAGTTCTTC
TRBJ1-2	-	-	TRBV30	CASSLNYGYTF	TGTGCCTCTTCTCTTAACTATGGCTACACCTTC
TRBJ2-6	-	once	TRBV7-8	CASSFQGGHSGANVLTF	TGTGCCAGCAGCTTTCAGGGGGGCCACTCTGGGGCCAACGTCCTGACTTTC
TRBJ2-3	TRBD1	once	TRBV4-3	CASSQAYRTGADTQYF	TGCGCCAGCAGCCAAGCGTACAGGACAGGGGCCGATACGCAGTATTTT
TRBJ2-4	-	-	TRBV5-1	CASSALAGDKNIQYF	TGCGCCAGCAGCGCGCTCGCAGGGGACAAAAACATTCAGTACTTC
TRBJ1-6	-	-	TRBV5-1	CASREEWEKNSPLHF	TGCGCCAGCAGGGAGGAATGGGAGAAGAATTCACCCCTCCACTTT
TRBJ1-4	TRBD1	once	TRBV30	CARRDRGEEKLFF	TGTGCCCGAAGGGACAGGGGGGAAGAAAAACTGTTTTTT
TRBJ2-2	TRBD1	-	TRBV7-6	CASSLATGAGELFF	TGTGCCAGCAGCTTAGCGACAGGGGCCGGGGAGCTGTTTTTT
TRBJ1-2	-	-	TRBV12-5	CASGLVLGGYTF	TGTGCTAGTGGTTTGGTACTGGGTGGCTACACCTTC
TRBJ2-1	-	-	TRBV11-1	CASSEGPKQFF	TGTGCCAGCAGCGAGGGACCAAAGCAGTTCTTC
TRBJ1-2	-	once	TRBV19	CASRGGRTGNYGYTF	TGTGCCAGTAGGGGAGGCAGGACGGGGAACTATGGCTACACCTTC
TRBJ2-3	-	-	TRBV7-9	CASSGAGPTDTQYF	TGTGCCAGCAGTGGGGCGGGGCCCACAGATACGCAGTATTTT
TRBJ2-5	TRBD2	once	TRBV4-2	CTSSQDSSGGAAKTQYF	TGTACCAGCAGCCAAGATAGCAGCGGGGGGGCCGCGAAGACCCAGTACTTC
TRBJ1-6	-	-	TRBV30	CAWRREAPLHF	TGTGCCTGGAGGAGGGAAGCACCCCTCCACTTT
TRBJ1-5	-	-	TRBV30	CAWSFSGAAGQPQHF	TGTGCCTGGAGTTTTTCAGGGGCGGCGGGTCAGCCCCAGCATTTT
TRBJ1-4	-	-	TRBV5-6	CASSFRQAADEKLFF	TGTGCCAGCAGCTTCCGACAGGCCGCGGATGAAAAACTGTTTTTT
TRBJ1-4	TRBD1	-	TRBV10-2	CASSEQGAEKLFF	TGCGCCAGCAGTGAACAGGGGGCTGAAAAACTGTTTTTT
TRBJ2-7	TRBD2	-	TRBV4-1	CASSQEGIGLEGEQYF	TGCGCCAGCAGCCAAGAAGGTATAGGACTAGAGGGCGAGCAGTACTTC
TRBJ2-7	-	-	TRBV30	CAWSSLESYEQYF	TGTGCCTGGAGTTCGCTAGAATCCTACGAGCAGTACTTC
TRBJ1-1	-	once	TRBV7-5	CARSFEWGQENTEAFF	TGTGCCAGAAGCTTCGAGTGGGGACAGGAGAACACTGAAGCTTTCTTT
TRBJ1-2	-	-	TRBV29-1	CSAVTAPRDGYTF	TGCAGCGCCGTGACAGCCCCGCGGGATGGCTACACCTTC
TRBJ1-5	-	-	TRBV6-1	CASSRTGNQPQHF	TGTGCCAGCAGCCGCACAGGGAATCAGCCCCAGCATTTT
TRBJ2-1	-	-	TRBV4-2	CASSQGGYNEQFF	TGTGCCAGCAGCCAAGGGGGCTACAATGAGCAGTTCTTC
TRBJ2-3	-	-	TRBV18	CASSPPVSDTQYF	TGTGCCAGCTCACCACCAGTTTCAGATACGCAGTATTTT
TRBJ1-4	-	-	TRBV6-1	CASSERTVEKLFF	TGTGCCAGCAGTGAAAGAACGGTTGAAAAACTGTTTTTT
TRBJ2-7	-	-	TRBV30	CAWSVSGETYEQYF	TGTGCCTGGAGTGTTTCAGGGGAAACCTACGAGCAGTACTTC
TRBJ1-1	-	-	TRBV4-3	CASSPGGRATEAFF	TGCGCCAGCAGCCCGGGGGGTCGGGCCACTGAAGCTTTCTTT
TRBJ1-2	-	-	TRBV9	CASSGPKRGGNYGYTF	TGTGCCAGCAGCGGACCAAAAAGGGGGGGAAACTATGGCTACACCTTC
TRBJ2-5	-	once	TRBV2	CASSELGGDQETQYF	TGTGCCAGCAGTGAACTGGGGGGCGATCAAGAGACCCAGTACTTC
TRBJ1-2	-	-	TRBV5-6	CASRLPGHPTRGYTF	TGTGCCAGCAGATTACCGGGACACCCTACCAGGGGCTACACCTTC
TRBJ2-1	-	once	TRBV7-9	CASSLLARGHNEQFF	TGTGCCAGCAGCTTACTAGCCAGGGGCCACAATGAGCAGTTCTTC
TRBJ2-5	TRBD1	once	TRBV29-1	CSVGTGSETQYF	TGCAGCGTCGGGACAGGGTCGGAGACCCAGTACTTC
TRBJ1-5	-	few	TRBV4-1	CASSLDRFSNQPQHF	TGCGCCAGCAGCCTCGACAGATTTAGCAATCAGCCCCAGCATTTT
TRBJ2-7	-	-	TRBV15	CATSRAQGYEQYF	TGTGCCACCAGCAGAGCACAGGGATACGAGCAGTACTTC
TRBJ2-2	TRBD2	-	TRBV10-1	CASSLELAGGGGPGELFF	TGCGCCAGCAGCCTCGAACTAGCGGGAGGAGGGGGGCCCGGGGAGCTGTTTTTT
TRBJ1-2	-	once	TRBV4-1	CASSPTQGTNYGYTF	TGCGCCAGCAGCCCCACCCAGGGAACTAACTATGGCTACACCTTC
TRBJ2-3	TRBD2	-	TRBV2	CASSEVSGRPDTQYF	TGTGCCAGCAGTGAAGTTAGCGGGAGGCCAGATACGCAGTATTTT
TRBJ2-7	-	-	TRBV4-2	CAGSQRKTGFSSYEQYF	TGTGCCGGCAGCCAACGAAAAACAGGATTTAGCTCCTACGAGCAGTACTTC
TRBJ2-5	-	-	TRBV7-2	CASSLGLRGAGETQYF	TGTGCCAGCAGCTTAGGGCTGAGGGGGGCCGGGGAGACCCAGTACTTC
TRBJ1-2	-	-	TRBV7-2	CASSYDSINYGYTF	TGTGCCAGCAGCTACGACAGTATTAACTATGGCTACACCTTC
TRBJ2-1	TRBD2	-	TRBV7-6	CASSLGLPGDEQFF	TGTGCCAGCAGCCTGGGACTACCCGGGGATGAGCAGTTCTTC
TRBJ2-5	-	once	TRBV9	CASSVGVAFGQETQYF	TGTGCCAGCAGCGTAGGGGTAGCATTTGGGCAAGAGACCCAGTACTTC
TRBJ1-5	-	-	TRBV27	CASSPSGSGAQHF	TGTGCCAGCAGTCCGTCAGGCTCCGGGGCCCAGCATTTT
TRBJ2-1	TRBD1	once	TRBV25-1	CASTLPGTGVSEQFF	TGTGCCAGCACCCTACCCGGGACAGGGGTTAGTGAGCAGTTCTTC
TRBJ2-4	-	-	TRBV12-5	CASGLWGDAKNIQYF	TGTGCTAGTGGTTTATGGGGGGATGCCAAAAACATTCAGTACTTC
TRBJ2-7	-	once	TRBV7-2	CASSLDWSSYEQYF	TGTGCCAGCAGCTTAGACTGGTCTTCCTACGAGCAGTACTTC
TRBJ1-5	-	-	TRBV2	CASSEKVRPNQPQHF	TGTGCCAGCAGTGAAAAGGTCAGGCCAAATCAGCCCCAGCATTTT
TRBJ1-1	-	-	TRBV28	CASSQGGGTEAFF	TGTGCCAGCAGCCAAGGGGGTGGCACTGAAGCTTTCTTT
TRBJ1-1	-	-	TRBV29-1	CSVGVTFEAFF	TGCAGCGTTGGAGTGACCTTTGAAGCTTTCTTT
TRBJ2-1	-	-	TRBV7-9	CASSLDYSYNEQFF	TGTGCCAGCAGCTTAGATTACAGCTACAATGAGCAGTTCTTC
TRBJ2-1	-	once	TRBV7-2	CASSLGRQLVFGTNNEQFF	TGTGCCAGCAGCTTAGGGCGCCAACTAGTTTTTGGGACCAACAATGAGCAGTTCTTC
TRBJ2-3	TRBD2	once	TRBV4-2	CASSPWTSGDRTDTQYF	TGTGCCAGCAGCCCCTGGACTAGCGGGGATCGCACAGATACGCAGTATTTT
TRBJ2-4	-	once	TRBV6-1	CASSEFNMGIDIQYF	TGTGCCAGCAGTGAATTTAACATGGGTATCGACATTCAGTACTTC
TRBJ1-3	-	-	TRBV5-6	CASSLPPGNTIYF	TGTGCCAGCAGCCTTCCTCCCGGAAACACCATATATTTT
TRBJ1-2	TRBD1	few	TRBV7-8	CASRPGTGGSGYTF	TGTGCCAGCAGACCCGGGACAGGGGGTTCTGGCTACACCTTC
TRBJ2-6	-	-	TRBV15	CATSDTSSGANVLTF	TGTGCCACCAGCGATACTAGCTCTGGGGCCAACGTCCTGACTTTC